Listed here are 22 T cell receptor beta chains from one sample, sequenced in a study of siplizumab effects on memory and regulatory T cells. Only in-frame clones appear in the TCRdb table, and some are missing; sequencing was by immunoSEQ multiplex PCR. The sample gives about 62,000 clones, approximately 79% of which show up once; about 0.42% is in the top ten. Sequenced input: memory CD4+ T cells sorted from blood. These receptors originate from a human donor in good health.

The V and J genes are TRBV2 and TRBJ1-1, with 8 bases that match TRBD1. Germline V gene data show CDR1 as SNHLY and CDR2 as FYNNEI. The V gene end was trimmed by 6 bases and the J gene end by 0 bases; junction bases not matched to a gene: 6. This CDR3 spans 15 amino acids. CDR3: CASSATDRVNTEAFF. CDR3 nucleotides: TGTGCCAGCAGCGCTACGGACAGGGTGAACACTGAAGCTTTCTTT.

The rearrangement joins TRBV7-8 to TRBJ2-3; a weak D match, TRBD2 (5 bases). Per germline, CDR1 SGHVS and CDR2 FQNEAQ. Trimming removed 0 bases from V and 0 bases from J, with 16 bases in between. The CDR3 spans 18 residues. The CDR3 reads CASSLAGGLYTSTDTQYF. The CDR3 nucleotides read TGTGCCAGCAGCTTAGCCGGAGGTCTGTACACAAGCACAGATACGCAGTATTTT.

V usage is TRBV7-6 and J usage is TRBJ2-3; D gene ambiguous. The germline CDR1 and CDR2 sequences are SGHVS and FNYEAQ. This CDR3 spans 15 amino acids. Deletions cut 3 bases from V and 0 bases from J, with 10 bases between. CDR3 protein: CASSFGPSSTDTQYF. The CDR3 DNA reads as TGTGCCAGCAGCTTCGGGCCTAGTAGCACAGATACGCAGTATTTT.

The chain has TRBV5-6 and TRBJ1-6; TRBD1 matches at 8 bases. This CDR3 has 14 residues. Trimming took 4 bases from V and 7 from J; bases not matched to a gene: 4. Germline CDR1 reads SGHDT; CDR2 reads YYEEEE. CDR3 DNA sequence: TGTGCCAGCAGCGTACAGGGGGAGAATTCACCCCTCCACTTT. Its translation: CASSVQGENSPLHF.

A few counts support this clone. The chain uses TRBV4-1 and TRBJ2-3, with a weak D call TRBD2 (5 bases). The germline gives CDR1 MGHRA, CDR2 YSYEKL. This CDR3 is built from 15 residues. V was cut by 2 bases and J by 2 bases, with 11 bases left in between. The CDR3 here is CASSQNLAATDTQYF. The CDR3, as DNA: TGCGCCAGCAGCCAAAACCTAGCAGCCACAGATACGCAGTATTTT.

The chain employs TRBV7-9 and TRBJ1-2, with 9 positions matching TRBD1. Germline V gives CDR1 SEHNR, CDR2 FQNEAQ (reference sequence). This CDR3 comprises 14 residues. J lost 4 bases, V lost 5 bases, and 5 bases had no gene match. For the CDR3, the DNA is TGTGCCAGCAGCGTACAGGGGGCCGGCTATGGCTACACCTTC. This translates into CASSVQGAGYGYTF.

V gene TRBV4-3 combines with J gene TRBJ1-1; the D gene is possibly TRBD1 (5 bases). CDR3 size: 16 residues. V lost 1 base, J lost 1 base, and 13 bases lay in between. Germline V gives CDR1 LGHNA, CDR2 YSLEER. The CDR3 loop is CASSQVGRGKNTEAFF. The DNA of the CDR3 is TGCGCCAGCAGCCAAGTCGGGCGGGGGAAGAACACTGAAGCTTTCTTT.

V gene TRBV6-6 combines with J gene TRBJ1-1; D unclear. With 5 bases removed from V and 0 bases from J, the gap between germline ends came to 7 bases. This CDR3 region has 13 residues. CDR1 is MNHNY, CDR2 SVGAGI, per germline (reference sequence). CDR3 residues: CASSTGVNTEAFF. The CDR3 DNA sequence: TGTGCCAGCAGTACGGGCGTGAACACTGAAGCTTTCTTT.

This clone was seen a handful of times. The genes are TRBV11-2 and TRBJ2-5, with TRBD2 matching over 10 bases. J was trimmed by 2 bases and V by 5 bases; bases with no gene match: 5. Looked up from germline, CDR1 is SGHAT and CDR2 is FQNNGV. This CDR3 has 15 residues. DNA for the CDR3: TGTGCCAGCAGCGTACTAGCGGGACATCAAGAGACCCAGTACTTC. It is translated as CASSVLAGHQETQYF. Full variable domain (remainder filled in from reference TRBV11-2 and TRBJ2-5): EAGVAQSPRYKIIEKRQSVAFWCNPISGHATLYWYQQILGQGPKLLIQFQNNGVVDDSQLPKDRFSAERLKGVDSTLKIQPAKLEDSAVYLCASSVLAGHQETQYFGPGTRLLVL.

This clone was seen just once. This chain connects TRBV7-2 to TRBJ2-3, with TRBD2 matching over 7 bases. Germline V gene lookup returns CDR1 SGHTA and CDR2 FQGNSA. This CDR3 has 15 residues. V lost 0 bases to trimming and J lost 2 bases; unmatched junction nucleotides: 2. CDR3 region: CASSLAGGFTDTQYF. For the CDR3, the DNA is TGTGCCAGCAGCTTAGCGGGGGGGTTCACAGATACGCAGTATTTT.

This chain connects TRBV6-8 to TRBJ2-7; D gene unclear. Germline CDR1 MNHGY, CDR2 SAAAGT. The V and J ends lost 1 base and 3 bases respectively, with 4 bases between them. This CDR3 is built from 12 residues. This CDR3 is CASSYYNYEQYF. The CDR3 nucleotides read TGTGCCAGCAGTTACTACAACTACGAGCAGTACTTC.

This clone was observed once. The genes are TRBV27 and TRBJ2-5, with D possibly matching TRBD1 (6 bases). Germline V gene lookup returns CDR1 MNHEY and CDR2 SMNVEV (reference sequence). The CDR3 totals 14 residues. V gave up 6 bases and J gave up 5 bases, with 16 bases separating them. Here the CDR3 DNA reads TGTGCCAGCAGACCAGGGGATCCCCGGGAGACCCAGTACTTC. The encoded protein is CASRPGDPRETQYF.

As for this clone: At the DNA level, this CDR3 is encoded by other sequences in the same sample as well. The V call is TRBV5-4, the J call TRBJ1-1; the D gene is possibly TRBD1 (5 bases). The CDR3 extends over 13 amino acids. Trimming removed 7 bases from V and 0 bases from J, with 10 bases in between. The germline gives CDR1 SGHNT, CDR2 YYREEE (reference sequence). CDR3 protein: CASGADMNTEAFF. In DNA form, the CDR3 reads TGTGCCAGCGGGGCAGACATGAACACTGAAGCTTTCTTT. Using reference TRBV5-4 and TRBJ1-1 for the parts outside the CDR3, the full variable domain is ETGVTQSPTHLIKTRGQQVTLRCSSQSGHNTVSWYQQALGQGPQFIFQYYREEENGRGNFPPRFSGLQFPNYSSELNVNALELDDSALYLCASGADMNTEAFFGQGTRLTVV.

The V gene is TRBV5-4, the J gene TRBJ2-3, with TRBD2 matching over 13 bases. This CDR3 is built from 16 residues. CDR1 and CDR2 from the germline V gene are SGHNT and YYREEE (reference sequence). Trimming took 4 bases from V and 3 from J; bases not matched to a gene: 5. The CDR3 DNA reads TGTGCCAGCAGCCCACTAGCGGGGGGGCCAACAGATACGCAGTATTTT. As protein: CASSPLAGGPTDTQYF.

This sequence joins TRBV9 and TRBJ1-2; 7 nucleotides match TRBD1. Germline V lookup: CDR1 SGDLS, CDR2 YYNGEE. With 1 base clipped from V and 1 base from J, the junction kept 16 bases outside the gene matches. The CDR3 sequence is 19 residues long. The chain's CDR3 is CASSVSNLTGTDLNYGYTF. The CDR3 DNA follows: TGTGCCAGCAGCGTATCGAACCTCACCGGGACAGACCTTAACTATGGCTACACCTTC.

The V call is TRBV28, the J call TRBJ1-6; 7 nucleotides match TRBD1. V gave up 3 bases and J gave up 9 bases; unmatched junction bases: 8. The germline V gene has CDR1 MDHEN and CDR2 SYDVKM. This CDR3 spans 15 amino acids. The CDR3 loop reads CASSFRDRNISPLHF. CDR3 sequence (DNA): TGTGCCAGCAGTTTCCGGGACAGAAACATTTCACCCCTCCACTTT.

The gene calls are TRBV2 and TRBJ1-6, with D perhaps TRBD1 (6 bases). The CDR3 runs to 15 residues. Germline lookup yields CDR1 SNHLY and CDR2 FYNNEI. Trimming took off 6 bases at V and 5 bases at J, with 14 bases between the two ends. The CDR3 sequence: CASRDRGGDNSPLHF. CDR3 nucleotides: TGTGCCAGCAGGGATAGGGGGGGAGATAATTCACCCCTCCACTTT. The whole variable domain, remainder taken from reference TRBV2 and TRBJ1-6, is EPEVTQTPSHQVTQMGQEVILRCVPISNHLYFYWYRQILGQKVEFLVSFYNNEISEKSEIFDDQFSVERPDGSNFTLKIRSTKLEDSAMYFCASRDRGGDNSPLHFGNGTRLTVT.

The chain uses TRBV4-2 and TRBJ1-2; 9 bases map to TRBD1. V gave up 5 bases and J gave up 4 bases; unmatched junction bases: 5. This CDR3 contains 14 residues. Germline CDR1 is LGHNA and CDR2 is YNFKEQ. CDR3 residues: CASSAPGQGYGYTF. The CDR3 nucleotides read TGTGCCAGCAGCGCTCCGGGACAGGGCTATGGCTACACCTTC.

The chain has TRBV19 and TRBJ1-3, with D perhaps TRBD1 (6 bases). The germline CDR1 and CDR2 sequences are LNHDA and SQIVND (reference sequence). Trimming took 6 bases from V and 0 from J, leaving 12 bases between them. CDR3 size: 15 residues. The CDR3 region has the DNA TGTGCCAGTAGCTACAGGGTAGACTCTGGAAACACCATATATTTT. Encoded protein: CASSYRVDSGNTIYF.

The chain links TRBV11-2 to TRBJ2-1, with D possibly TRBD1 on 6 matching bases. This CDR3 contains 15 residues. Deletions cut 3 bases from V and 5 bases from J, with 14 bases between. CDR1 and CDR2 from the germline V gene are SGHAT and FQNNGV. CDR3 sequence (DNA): TGTGCCAGCAGCTTTACCAGGGGATCTAACAATGAGCAGTTCTTC. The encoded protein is CASSFTRGSNNEQFF.

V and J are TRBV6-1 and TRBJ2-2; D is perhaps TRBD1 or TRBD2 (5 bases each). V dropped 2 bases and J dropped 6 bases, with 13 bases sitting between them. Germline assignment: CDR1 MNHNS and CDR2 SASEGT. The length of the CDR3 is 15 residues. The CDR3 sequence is CASSERRGQPGELFF. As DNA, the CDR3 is TGTGCCAGCAGTGAACGCCGGGGCCAGCCCGGGGAGCTGTTTTTT.

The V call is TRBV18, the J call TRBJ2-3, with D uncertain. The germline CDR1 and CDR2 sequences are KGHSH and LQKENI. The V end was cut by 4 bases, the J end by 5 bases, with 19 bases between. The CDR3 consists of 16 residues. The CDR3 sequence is CASSHPDPALRDTQYF. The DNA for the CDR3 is TGTGCCAGCTCACACCCGGACCCAGCTTTGAGAGATACGCAGTATTTT.